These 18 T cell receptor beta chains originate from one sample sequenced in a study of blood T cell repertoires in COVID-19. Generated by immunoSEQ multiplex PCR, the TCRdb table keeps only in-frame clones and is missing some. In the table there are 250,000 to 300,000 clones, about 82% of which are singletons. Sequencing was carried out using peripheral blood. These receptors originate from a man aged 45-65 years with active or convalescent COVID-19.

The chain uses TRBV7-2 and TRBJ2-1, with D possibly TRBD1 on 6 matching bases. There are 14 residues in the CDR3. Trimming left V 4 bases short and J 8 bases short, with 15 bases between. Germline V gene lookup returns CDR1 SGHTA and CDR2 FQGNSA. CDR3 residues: CASSSSARGDEQFF. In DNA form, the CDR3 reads TGTGCCAGCAGCTCCTCGGCCAGGGGAGATGAGCAGTTCTTC.

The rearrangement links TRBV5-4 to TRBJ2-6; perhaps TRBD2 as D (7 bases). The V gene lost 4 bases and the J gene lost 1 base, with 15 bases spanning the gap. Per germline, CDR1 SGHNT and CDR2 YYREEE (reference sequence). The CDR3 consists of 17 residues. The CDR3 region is CASSPTGGGSGANVLTF. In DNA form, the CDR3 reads TGTGCCAGCAGCCCGACGGGGGGCGGGTCTGGGGCCAACGTCCTGACTTTC.

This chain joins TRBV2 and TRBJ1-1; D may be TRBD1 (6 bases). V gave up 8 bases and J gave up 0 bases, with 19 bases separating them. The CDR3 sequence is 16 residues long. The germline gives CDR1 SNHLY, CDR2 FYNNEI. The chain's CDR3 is CASLVGALLMNTEAFF. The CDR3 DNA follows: TGTGCCAGCTTAGTGGGGGCCCTCTTGATGAACACTGAAGCTTTCTTT.

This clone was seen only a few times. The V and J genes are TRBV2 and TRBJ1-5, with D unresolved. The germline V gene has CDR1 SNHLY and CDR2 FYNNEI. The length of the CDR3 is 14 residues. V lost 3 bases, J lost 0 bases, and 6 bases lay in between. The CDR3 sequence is CASSDGNSNQPQHF. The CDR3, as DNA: TGTGCCAGCAGTGACGGTAATAGCAATCAGCCCCAGCATTTT.

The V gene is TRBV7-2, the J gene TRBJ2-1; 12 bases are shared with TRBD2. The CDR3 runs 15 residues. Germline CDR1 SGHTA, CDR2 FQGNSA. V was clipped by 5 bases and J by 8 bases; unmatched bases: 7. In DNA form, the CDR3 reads TGTGCCAGCAGCCTCGGACTAGCGGGACGGGATGAGCAGTTCTTC. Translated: CASSLGLAGRDEQFF. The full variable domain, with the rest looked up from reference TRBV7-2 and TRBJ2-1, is GAGVSQSPSNKVTEKGKDVELRCDPISGHTALYWYRQSLGQGLEFLIYFQGNSAPDKSGLPSDRFSAERTGGSVSTLTIQRTQQEDSAVYLCASSLGLAGRDEQFFGPGTRLTVL.

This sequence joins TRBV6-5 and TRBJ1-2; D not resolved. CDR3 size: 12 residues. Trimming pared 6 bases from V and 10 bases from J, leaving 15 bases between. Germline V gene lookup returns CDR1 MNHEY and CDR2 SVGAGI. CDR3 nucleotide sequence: TGTGCCAGCAGAAAATCCGGGTCCTTCTACACCTTC. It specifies CASRKSGSFYTF.

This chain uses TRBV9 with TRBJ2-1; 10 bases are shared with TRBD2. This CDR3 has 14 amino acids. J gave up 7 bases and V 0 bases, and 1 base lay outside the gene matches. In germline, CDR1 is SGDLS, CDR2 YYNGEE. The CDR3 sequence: CASSVELAGNEQFF. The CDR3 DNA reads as TGTGCCAGCAGCGTAGAACTAGCGGGGAATGAGCAGTTCTTC.

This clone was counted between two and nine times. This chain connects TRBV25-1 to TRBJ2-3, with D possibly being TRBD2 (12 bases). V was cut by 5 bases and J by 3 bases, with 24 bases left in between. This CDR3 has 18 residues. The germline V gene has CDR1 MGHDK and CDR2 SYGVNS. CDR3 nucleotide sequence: TGTGCCAGCAGTTGGGGGACAGGGGGGACTAGCGGGACAGATACGCAGTATTTT. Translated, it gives CASSWGTGGTSGTDTQYF.

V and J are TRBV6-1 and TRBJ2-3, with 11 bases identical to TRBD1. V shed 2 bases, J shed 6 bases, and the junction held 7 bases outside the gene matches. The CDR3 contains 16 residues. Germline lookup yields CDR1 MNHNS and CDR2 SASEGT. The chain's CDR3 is CASSERDRGIGDTQYF. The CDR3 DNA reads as TGTGCCAGCAGTGAAAGGGACAGGGGGATCGGTGATACGCAGTATTTT.

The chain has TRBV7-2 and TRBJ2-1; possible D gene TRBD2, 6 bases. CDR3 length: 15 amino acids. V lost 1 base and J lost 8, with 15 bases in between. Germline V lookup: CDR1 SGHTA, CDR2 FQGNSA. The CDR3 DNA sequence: TGTGCCAGCAGCTTAGGACTAGGAAAGTTAGATGAGCAGTTCTTC. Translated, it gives CASSLGLGKLDEQFF.

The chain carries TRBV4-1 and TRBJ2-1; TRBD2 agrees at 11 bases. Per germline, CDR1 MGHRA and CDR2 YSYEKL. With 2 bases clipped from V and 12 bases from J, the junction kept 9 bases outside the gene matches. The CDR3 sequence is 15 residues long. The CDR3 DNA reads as TGCGCCAGCAGCCAACCGGGACTAGCGGAGTTCGGGCAGTTCTTC. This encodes CASSQPGLAEFGQFF.

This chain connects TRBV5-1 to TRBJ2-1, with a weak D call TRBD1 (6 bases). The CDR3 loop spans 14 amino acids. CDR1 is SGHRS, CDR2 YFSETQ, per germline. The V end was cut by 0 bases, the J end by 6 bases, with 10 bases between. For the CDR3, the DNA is TGCGCCAGCAGCTTGGACAGGGCGGGCAATGAGCAGTTCTTC. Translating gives CASSLDRAGNEQFF.

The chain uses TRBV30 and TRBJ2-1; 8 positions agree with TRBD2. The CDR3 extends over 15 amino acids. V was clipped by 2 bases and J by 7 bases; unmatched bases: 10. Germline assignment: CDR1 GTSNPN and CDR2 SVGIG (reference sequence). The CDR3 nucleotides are TGTGCCTGGAGTCCCCCGGGGGGGATCCGGAATGAGCAGTTCTTC. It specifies CAWSPPGGIRNEQFF. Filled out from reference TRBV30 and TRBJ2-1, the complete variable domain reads SQTIHQWPATLVQPVGSPLSLECTVEGTSNPNLYWYRQAAGRGLQLLFYSVGIGQISSEVPQNLSASRPQDRQFILSSKKLLLSDSGFYLCAWSPPGGIRNEQFFGPGTRLTVL.

CDR3 DNA: TGTGCCAGCAGCCCCAAGGGGGGGCCCGAGCAGTTCTTC. It encodes CASSPKGGPEQFF. The rearrangement uses TRBV4-2 and TRBJ2-1; a possible D gene is TRBD2 (7 bases). The CDR3 has 13 residues. The germline gives CDR1 LGHNA, CDR2 YNFKEQ. V was pared by 4 bases and J by 10 bases, with 14 bases between.

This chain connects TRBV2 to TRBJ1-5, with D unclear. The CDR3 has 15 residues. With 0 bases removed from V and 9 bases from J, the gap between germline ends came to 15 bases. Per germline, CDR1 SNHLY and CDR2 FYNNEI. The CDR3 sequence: CASSEAVGPKTPQHF. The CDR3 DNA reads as TGTGCCAGCAGTGAAGCGGTGGGCCCCAAAACGCCCCAGCATTTT.

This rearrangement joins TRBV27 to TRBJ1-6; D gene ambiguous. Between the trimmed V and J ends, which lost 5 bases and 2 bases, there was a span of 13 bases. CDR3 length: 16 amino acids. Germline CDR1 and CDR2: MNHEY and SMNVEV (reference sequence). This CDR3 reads CASSDSPRPYNSPLHF. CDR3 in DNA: TGTGCCAGCAGTGATTCCCCGAGGCCCTATAATTCACCCCTCCACTTT.

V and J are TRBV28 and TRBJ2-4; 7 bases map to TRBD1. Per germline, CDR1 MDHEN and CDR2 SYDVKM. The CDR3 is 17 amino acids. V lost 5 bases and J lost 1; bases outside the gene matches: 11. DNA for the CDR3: TGTGCCAGCAGTACGCTACAGGGGATCGTGGCCAAAAACATTCAGTACTTC. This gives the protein CASSTLQGIVAKNIQYF. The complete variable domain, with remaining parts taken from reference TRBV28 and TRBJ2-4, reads DVKVTQSSRYLVKRTGEKVFLECVQDMDHENMFWYRQDPGLGLRLIYFSYDVKMKEKGDIPEGYSVSREKKERFSLILESASTNQTSMYLCASSTLQGIVAKNIQYFGAGTRLSVL.

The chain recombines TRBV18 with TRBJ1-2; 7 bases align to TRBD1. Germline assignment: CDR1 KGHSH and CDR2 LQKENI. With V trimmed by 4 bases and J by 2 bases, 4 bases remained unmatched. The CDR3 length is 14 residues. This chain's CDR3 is CASSRDRENYGYTF. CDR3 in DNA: TGTGCCAGCTCACGAGACAGGGAGAACTATGGCTACACCTTC. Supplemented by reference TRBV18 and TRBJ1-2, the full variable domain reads NAGVMQNPRHLVRRRGQEARLRCSPMKGHSHVYWYRQLPEEGLKFMVYLQKENIIDESGMPKERFSAEFPKEGPSILRIQQVVRGDSAAYFCASSRDRENYGYTFGSGTRLTVV.